One and the same sample provided the 8 T cell receptor beta chains below, sequenced in a study of blood T cell repertoires in COVID-19. The repertoire was sequenced with immunoSEQ multiplex PCR; TCRdb's copy has only in-frame clones and lacks some. The sample holds about 180,000 clones, over 60% seen once. Sequenced sample: peripheral blood. The receptor source for this set is a woman aged 70 to 79 with acute or convalescent COVID-19.

This rearrangement joins TRBV2 to TRBJ1-5; D remains ambiguous. V lost 4 bases to trimming and J lost 8 bases, with 21 bases between them. Germline V gene lookup returns CDR1 SNHLY and CDR2 FYNNEI. There are 16 residues in the CDR3. The CDR3 region has the DNA TGTGCCAGCAGTGCAAACGGCGGCTTCACCGAGGAGCCCCAGCATTTT. It codes for CASSANGGFTEEPQHF. The whole variable domain, remainder taken from reference TRBV2 and TRBJ1-5, is EPEVTQTPSHQVTQMGQEVILRCVPISNHLYFYWYRQILGQKVEFLVSFYNNEISEKSEIFDDQFSVERPDGSNFTLKIRSTKLEDSAMYFCASSANGGFTEEPQHFGDGTRLSIL.

The V and J genes are TRBV5-6 and TRBJ1-2; D gene uncertain. Looked up from germline, CDR1 is SGHDT and CDR2 is YYEEEE. V was cut by 4 bases and J by 7 bases, with 14 bases left in between. This CDR3 has 13 residues. CDR3 amino acids: CASSPSSLIGYTF. Here the CDR3 DNA reads TGTGCCAGCAGCCCTTCTTCCTTAATTGGCTACACCTTC.

The chain employs TRBV9 and TRBJ2-1, with 8 bases matching TRBD2. V gave up 0 bases and J gave up 10 bases; unmatched junction bases: 9. Looked up from germline, CDR1 is SGDLS and CDR2 is YYNGEE. CDR3 length: 15 residues. In DNA form, the CDR3 reads TGTGCCAGCAGCGTAGGGGCTAGCGGGCCCCAAGAGCAGTTCTTC. Amino acids: CASSVGASGPQEQFF.

This clone appeared a single time. The chain recombines TRBV7-1 with TRBJ1-5; 7 nucleotides match TRBD1. TRBV7-1 falls under the ORF class, with uncertain function. The CDR3 is 24 residues long. Trimming cost V 3 bases and J 7 bases; bases outside gene matches: 36. The chain's CDR3 is CASSSNCSSRGAPGGPLTPQPQHF. The CDR3 DNA sequence: TGTGCCAGCAGCTCTAACTGCTCTAGCAGGGGGGCCCCGGGTGGCCCTCTCACCCCACAGCCCCAGCATTTT.

The J gene is TRBJ2-1, the V gene TRBV6-1; 7 nucleotides line up with TRBD2. Germline CDR1 is MNHNS and CDR2 is SASEGT. Unmatched junction bases numbered 9, after V lost 0 bases and J lost 4 bases. The CDR3 sequence is 17 residues long. Here the CDR3 DNA reads TGTGCCAGCAGTGAAGCGCCCCTAGCGGTGGCTTACAATGAGCAGTTCTTC. This codes for CASSEAPLAVAYNEQFF.

The gene calls are TRBV19 and TRBJ1-1, with TRBD1 identical over 9 bases. The CDR3 loop spans 17 amino acids. Trimming at V came to 1 base and at J to 5 bases, leaving 11 bases not matched to a gene. CDR1 LNHDA and CDR2 SQIVND come from the germline V gene (reference sequence). CDR3 in DNA: TGTGCCAGTAGTATAGGACCTACCGGGACAGGGAGAACTGAAGCTTTCTTT. Translating it yields CASSIGPTGTGRTEAFF. The whole variable domain, remainder taken from reference TRBV19 and TRBJ1-1, is DGGITQSPKYLFRKEGQNVTLSCEQNLNHDAMYWYRQDPGQGLRLIYYSQIVNDFQKGDIAEGYSVSREKKESFPLTVTSAQKNPTAFYLCASSIGPTGTGRTEAFFGQGTRLTVV.

The genes are TRBV4-2 and TRBJ1-5; D uncertain. CDR3 length equals 13 residues. The germline CDR1 and CDR2 sequences are LGHNA and YNFKEQ. The V end was cut by 2 bases, the J end by 9 bases, with 11 bases between. In DNA form, the CDR3 reads TGTGCCAGCAGCCAAAACTACGAACGGCCCCAGCATTTT. Translation gives CASSQNYERPQHF.

This sequence joins TRBV5-1 and TRBJ1-1; 7 nucleotides agree with TRBD1. CDR3 length: 15 residues. With V trimmed by 1 base and J by 7 bases, 10 bases remained unmatched. Germline lookup yields CDR1 SGHRS and CDR2 YFSETQ. The DNA of the CDR3 is TGCGCCAGCAGCTTGAGGGACAGCCAGACTGATGAAGCTTTCTTT. This codes for CASSLRDSQTDEAFF.